A single sample gave rise to the 14 T cell receptor beta chains below, sequenced in a study of Ad26.COV2.S vaccination and SARS-CoV-2 variants. Some clones are missing from TCRdb's copy, which holds only in-frame ones; the method was immunoSEQ multiplex PCR. Of fewer than 400,000 clones listed, 90% are singletons. Stated treatment: 15 to 20 received Ad26.COV2.S at low or high dose, single or two shots; several received placebo; per-sample allocation not given. The investigators took samples on day 63 after the first vaccine or placebo injection. The source material was peripheral blood, sampled in a trial of Ad26.COV2.S vaccine versus placebo. All receptors come from a person between 18 and 60 years old who received the Ad26.COV2.S COVID-19 vaccine or a placebo.

J is TRBJ2-1 and V is TRBV7-2; D is ambiguous. The CDR3 has 14 amino acids. Germline V gives CDR1 SGHTA, CDR2 FQGNSA. The ends were cut back, 1 base at V and 6 bases at J, with 10 bases in the middle. The CDR3 is CASSLGPKLNEQFF. For the CDR3, the DNA is TGTGCCAGCAGCTTAGGTCCTAAACTCAATGAGCAGTTCTTC. Using reference TRBV7-2 and TRBJ2-1 for the parts outside the CDR3, the full variable domain is GAGVSQSPSNKVTEKGKDVELRCDPISGHTALYWYRQSLGQGLEFLIYFQGNSAPDKSGLPSDRFSAERTGGSVSTLTIQRTQQEDSAVYLCASSLGPKLNEQFFGPGTRLTVL.

The chain joins TRBV6-2 or TRBV6-3 to TRBJ2-7; 10 positions agree with TRBD2. Germline V CDR1 and CDR2: MNHEY, SVGEGT. The junction had 18 bases not matched to a gene; V was cut back by 2 bases and J by 5 bases. This CDR3 has 19 residues. In nucleotides, the CDR3 is TGTGCCAGCAGTTACCATCAGAGACTAGCGGGTCGCCCCTCGGACGAGCAGTACGTC. Its translation: CASSYHQRLAGRPSDEQYV.

The CDR3 reads CASSSDQGGEQYV. The CDR3 DNA follows: TGTGCCAGCTCATCGGACCAGGGTGGCGAGCAGTACGTC. The V gene is TRBV18, the J gene TRBJ2-7; D might be TRBD1 (5 bases). The germline V gene encodes CDR1 KGHSH and CDR2 LQKENI. V lost 5 bases and J lost 6, with 14 bases in between. This CDR3 is built from 13 residues.

The rearrangement joins TRBV19 to TRBJ2-1; either TRBD1 or TRBD2 may fit D (5 bases each). V was trimmed by 5 bases and J by 4 bases, leaving 12 bases between them. Germline CDR1 is LNHDA and CDR2 is SQIVND (reference sequence). This CDR3 region has 14 residues. For the CDR3, the DNA is TGTGCCAGTAGTTTCCGGGACGGATACAATGAGCAGTTCTTC. It yields the protein CASSFRDGYNEQFF.

The chain couples TRBV29-1 to TRBJ2-1; 9 bases are shared with TRBD1. The length of the CDR3 is 14 residues. With V trimmed by 6 bases and J by 6 bases, 9 bases remained unmatched. Germline V gene lookup returns CDR1 SQVTM and CDR2 ANQGSEA. The CDR3 reads CSVVDRGKTNEQFF. In DNA form, the CDR3 reads TGCAGCGTCGTCGACAGGGGGAAGACCAATGAGCAGTTCTTC.

This sequence joins TRBV10-3 and TRBJ2-7; 8 bases are a match to TRBD2. Per germline, CDR1 ENHRY and CDR2 SYGVKD. The CDR3 extends over 18 amino acids. V dropped 4 bases and J dropped 1; count of bases not matched to a gene: 15. The CDR3 loop is CAISGVGGGVSHSYEQYF. In DNA, the CDR3 is TGTGCCATCAGTGGGGTCGGGGGGGGTGTTTCCCATTCCTACGAGCAGTACTTC.

The V call is TRBV6-2 or TRBV6-3, the J call TRBJ2-7; TRBD2 agrees at 11 bases. This CDR3 has 14 residues. Trimming cost V 4 bases and J 3 bases; bases outside gene matches: 2. Germline CDR1 is MNHEY and CDR2 is SVGEGT. The CDR3 sequence: CASSSLAGGYEQYV. The DNA for the CDR3 is TGTGCCAGCAGTTCGCTAGCGGGAGGCTACGAGCAGTACGTC.

This rearrangement joins TRBV2 to TRBJ1-1; D ambiguous. The CDR3 length is 12 residues. Between the trimmed V and J ends, which lost 7 bases and 4 bases, there was a span of 10 bases. Germline V gives CDR1 SNHLY, CDR2 FYNNEI. CDR3 in DNA: TGTGCCAGCAAACGGCTATTCACTGAAGCTTTCTTT. Protein sequence: CASKRLFTEAFF.

This clone was seen only a few times. J is TRBJ1-5 and V is TRBV6-2 or TRBV6-3; a possible D gene is TRBD1 (6 bases). CDR3 size: 13 residues. Germline assignment: CDR1 MNHEY and CDR2 SVGEGT. Trimming removed 5 bases at V and 3 bases at J, with 8 bases between. The CDR3 loop reads CASSRQDNQPQHF. The CDR3 nucleotides are TGTGCCAGCAGTCGACAGGACAATCAGCCCCAGCATTTT.

The rearrangement joins TRBV18 to TRBJ2-3, with 10 bases lining up with TRBD2. This CDR3 region has 18 residues. V lost 2 bases and J lost 3; bases outside the gene matches: 11. Germline CDR1 KGHSH, CDR2 LQKENI. CDR3: CASSPNAAGGPTTDTQYF. The CDR3 DNA sequence: TGTGCCAGCTCACCAAATGCAGCGGGGGGGCCGACGACAGATACGCAGTATTTT.

The chain couples TRBV6-2 or TRBV6-3 to TRBJ1-2; D possibly corresponds to TRBD1 (5 bases). V was trimmed by 5 bases and J by 4 bases, leaving 14 bases between them. Germline V lookup: CDR1 MNHEY, CDR2 SVGEGT. This CDR3 has 14 amino acids. Here the CDR3 DNA reads TGTGCCAGCAGTCCACAGGCGGGGGGCTATGGCTACACCTTC. It specifies CASSPQAGGYGYTF.

The chain joins TRBV15 to TRBJ2-5; TRBD2 might be the D (6 bases). This CDR3 region has 18 residues. Deletions cut 7 bases from V and 9 bases from J, with 33 bases between. The germline CDR1 and CDR2 sequences are LNHNV and YYDKDF (reference sequence). The CDR3 nucleotides are TGTGCCACCATGTTGGATGGGTCCGGCGGGGCCCTACAAGCTGCCCAGTACTTC. Translation gives CATMLDGSGGALQAAQYF.

V is TRBV6-6 and J is TRBJ1-2; no definite D call. The V gene's germline CDR1 is MNHNY and CDR2 SVGAGI (reference sequence). This CDR3 has 13 amino acids. Trimming took 2 bases from V and 4 from J, leaving 8 bases between them. The CDR3 DNA reads as TGTGCCAGCAGTTACACAGTATCCTATGGCTACACCTTC. Encoded protein: CASSYTVSYGYTF.

V usage is TRBV19 and J usage is TRBJ1-1; no reliable D call. CDR3 size: 14 residues. Per the germline V gene, CDR1 is LNHDA and CDR2 is SQIVND (reference sequence). Deletions cut 7 bases from V and 0 bases from J, with 12 bases between. CDR3 DNA sequence: TGTGCCAGTAAAGAGGCAGATATGAACACTGAAGCTTTCTTT. Translation: CASKEADMNTEAFF.